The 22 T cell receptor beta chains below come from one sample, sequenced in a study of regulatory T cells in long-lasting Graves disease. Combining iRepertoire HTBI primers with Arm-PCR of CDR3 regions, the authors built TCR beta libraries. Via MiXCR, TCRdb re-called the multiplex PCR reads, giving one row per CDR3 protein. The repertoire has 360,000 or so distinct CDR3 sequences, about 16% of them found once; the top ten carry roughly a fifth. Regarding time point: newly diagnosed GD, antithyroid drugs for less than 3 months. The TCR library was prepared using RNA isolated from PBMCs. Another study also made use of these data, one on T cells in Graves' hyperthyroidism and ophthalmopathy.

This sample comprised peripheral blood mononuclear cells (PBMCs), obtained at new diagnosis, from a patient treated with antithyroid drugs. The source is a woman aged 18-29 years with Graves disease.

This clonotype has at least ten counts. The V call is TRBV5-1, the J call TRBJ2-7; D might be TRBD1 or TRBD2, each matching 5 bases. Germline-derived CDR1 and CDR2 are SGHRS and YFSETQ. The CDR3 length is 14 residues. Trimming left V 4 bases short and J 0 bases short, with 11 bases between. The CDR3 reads CASSRDLTSYEQYF. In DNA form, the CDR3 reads TGCGCCAGCAGCAGGGACCTAACCTCCTACGAGCAGTACTTC.

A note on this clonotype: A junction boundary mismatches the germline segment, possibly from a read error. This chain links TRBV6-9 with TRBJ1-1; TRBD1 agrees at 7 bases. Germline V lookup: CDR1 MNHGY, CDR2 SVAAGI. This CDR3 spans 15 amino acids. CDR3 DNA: TGTGCCAGCAGTTCCCTCCTTAAAGGGGGCACTGAAGCTTCCTTT. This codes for CASSSLLKGGTEASF.

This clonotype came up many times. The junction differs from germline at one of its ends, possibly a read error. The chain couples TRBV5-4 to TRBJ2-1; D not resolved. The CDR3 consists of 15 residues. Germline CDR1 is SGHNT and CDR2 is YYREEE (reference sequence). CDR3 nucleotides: TGCGCCAGCAGCTTGGCCCTCGAAGGGCGGAGTGAGCAGTTCTTC. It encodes CASSLALEGRSEQFF.

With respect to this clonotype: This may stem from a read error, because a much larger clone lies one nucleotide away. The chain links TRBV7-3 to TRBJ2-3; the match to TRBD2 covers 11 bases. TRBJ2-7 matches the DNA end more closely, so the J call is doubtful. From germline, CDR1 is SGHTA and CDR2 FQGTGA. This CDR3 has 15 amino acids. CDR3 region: CASSYSSGRTNEQYF. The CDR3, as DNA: TGTGCCAGCAGCTACTCTAGCGGGAGGACGAATGAGCAGTACTTC.

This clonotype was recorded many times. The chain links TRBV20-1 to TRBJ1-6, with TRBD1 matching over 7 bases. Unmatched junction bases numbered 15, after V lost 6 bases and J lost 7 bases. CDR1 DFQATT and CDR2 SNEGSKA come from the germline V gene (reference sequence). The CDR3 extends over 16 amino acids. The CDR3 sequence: CSAYPIQGFNNSPLHF. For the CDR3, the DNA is TGCAGTGCCTACCCGATACAGGGGTTTAACAATTCACCCCTCCACTTT.

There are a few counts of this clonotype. As DNA, the CDR3 is TGTGCCAGCAGCCCGCGCCCCGGGGGGACTGAAGCTTTCTTT. Protein product: CASSPRPGGTEAFF. The rearrangement uses TRBV11-2 and TRBJ1-1; a weak D match, TRBD1 (5 bases). CDR1 and CDR2 (germline): SGHAT, FQNNGV. The V and J ends lost 5 bases and 5 bases respectively, with 15 bases between them. The CDR3 has 14 residues.

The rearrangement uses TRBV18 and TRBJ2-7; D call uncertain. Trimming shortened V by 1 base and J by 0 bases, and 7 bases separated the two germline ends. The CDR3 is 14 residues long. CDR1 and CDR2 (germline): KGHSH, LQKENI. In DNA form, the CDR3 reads TGTGCCAGCTCACCACATGCCGGCTCCTACGAGCAGTACTTC. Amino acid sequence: CASSPHAGSYEQYF.

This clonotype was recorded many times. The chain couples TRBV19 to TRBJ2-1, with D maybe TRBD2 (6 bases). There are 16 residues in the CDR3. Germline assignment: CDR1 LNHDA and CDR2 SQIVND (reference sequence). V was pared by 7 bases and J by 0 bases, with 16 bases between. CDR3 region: CASIRDFSSSYNEQFF. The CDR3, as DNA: TGTGCCAGTATCAGGGACTTCTCGAGCTCCTACAATGAGCAGTTCTTC.

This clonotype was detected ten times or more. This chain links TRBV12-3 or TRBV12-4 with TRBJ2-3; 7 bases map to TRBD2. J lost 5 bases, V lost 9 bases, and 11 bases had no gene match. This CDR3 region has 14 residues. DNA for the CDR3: TGTGCCAGTAATAGTGGGGGGGAGGTAGATACGCAGTATTTT. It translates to CASNSGGEVDTQYF.

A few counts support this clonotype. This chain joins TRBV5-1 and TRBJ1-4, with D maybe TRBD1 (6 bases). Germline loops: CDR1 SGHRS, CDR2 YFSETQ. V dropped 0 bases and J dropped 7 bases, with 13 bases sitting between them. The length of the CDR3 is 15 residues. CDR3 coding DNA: TGCGCCAGCAGCTTGGCCCCGGGGGCAAGTGAAAAACTGTTTTTT. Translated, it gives CASSLAPGASEKLFF.

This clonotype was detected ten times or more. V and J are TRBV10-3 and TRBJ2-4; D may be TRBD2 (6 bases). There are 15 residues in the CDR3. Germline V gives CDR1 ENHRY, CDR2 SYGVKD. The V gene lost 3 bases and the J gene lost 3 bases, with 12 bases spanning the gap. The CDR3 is CAISDFVEGKNIQYF. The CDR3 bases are TGTGCCATCAGTGATTTTGTGGAGGGCAAAAACATTCAGTACTTC.

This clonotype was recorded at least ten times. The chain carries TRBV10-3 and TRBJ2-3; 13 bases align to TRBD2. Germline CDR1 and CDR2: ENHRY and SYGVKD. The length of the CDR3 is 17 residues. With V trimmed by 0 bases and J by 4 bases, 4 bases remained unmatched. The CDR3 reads CAISESGLAGDPDTQYF. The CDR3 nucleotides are TGTGCCATCAGTGAGTCCGGACTAGCGGGAGATCCAGATACGCAGTATTTT.

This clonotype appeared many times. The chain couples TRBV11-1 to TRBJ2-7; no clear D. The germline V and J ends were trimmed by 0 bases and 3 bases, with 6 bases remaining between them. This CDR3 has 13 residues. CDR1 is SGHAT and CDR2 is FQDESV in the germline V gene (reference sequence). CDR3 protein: CASSLAGFYEQYF. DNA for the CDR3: TGTGCCAGCAGCTTAGCTGGGTTCTACGAGCAGTACTTC.

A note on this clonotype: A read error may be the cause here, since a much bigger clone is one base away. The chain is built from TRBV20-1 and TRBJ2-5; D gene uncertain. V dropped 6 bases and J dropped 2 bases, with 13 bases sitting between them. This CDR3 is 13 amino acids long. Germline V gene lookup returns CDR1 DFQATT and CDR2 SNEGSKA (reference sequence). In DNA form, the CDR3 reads TGCAGTGCACCCCAGACCGATCAAGAGACCCAGTACTTC. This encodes CSAPQTDQETQYF.

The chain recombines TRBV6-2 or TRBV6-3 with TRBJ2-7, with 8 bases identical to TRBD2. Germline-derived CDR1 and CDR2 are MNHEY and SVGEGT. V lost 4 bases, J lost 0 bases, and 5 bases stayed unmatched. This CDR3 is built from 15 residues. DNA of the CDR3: TGTGCCAGCAGTTCCCGCCTAGCGGGCTCCTACGAGCAGTACTTC. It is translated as CASSSRLAGSYEQYF.

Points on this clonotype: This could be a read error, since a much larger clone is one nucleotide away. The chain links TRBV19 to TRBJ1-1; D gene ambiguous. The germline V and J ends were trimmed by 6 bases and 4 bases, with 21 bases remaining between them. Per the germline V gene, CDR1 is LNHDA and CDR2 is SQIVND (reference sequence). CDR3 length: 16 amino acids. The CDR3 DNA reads TGTGCCAGTAGCCCAACGTACTTGGGAATGAGCACTGAAGCTTTCTTT. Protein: CASSPTYLGMSTEAFF.

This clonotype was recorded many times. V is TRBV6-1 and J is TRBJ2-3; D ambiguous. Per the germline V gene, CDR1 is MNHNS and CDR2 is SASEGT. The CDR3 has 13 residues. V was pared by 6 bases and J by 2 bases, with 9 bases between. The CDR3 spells CASSAVFTDTQYF. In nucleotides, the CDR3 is TGTGCCAGCAGCGCGGTTTTCACAGATACGCAGTATTTT.

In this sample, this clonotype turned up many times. The CDR3 DNA reads TGTGCCAGCAGCGAACAGGGGAGGTCGGACGAGCAGTACTTC. Its protein is CASSEQGRSDEQYF. This chain links TRBV12-3 or TRBV12-4 with TRBJ2-7; possible D gene TRBD1, 7 bases. The CDR3 loop spans 14 amino acids. The germline V and J ends were trimmed by 6 bases and 5 bases, with 17 bases remaining between them.

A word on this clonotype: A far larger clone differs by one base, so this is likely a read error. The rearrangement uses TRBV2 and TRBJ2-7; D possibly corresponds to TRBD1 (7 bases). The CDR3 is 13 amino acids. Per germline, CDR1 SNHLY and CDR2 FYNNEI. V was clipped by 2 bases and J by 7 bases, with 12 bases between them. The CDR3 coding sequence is TGTGCCAGCAGTGAAAGGGGGGACAGTGAGCAGTACTTC. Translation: CASSERGDSEQYF.

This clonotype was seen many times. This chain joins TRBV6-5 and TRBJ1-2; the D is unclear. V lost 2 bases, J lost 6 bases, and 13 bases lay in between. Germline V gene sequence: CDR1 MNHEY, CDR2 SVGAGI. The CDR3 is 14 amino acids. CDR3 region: CASSYVLGRDGYTF. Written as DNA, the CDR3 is TGTGCCAGCAGTTACGTTTTGGGGAGGGATGGCTACACCTTC.

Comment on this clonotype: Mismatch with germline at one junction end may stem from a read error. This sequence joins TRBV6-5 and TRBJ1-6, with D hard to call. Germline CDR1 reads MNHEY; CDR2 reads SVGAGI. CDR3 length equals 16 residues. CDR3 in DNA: TGTGCCAGCAGTCACTCGGTGGCCTCCTATAATTCACCCCTCCACTTT. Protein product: CASSHSVASYNSPLHF.

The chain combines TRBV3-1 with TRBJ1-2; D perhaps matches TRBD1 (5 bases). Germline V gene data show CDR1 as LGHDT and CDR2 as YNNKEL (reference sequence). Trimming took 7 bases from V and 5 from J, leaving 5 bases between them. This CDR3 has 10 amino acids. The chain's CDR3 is CASKGYGYTF. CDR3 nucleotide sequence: TGTGCCAGCAAGGGGTATGGCTACACCTTC.